The 27 T cell receptor beta chains below were found in one sample sequenced in a study of cytomegalovirus exposure and HLA in healthy donors. With 60 Vbeta and 13 Jbeta primers, the PCR was carried out. The protocol was immunoSEQ multiplex PCR, while the TCRdb copy is restricted to in-frame clones and leaves out a portion. The table includes 75,000 to 100,000 clones, less than 8% detected once. What was sequenced was PBMCs. These receptor sequences come from a man aged 50-59 years in good health and CMV-seronegative.

This clone came up a few times. The CDR3 nucleotides read TGTGCCTGGAGCGATAGGGGCAATGAGCAGTTCTTC. This sequence encodes CAWSDRGNEQFF. The chain couples TRBV30 to TRBJ2-1, with a possible D match to TRBD1 (5 bases). Per the germline V gene, CDR1 is GTSNPN and CDR2 is SVGIG (reference sequence). The CDR3 spans 12 residues. The V end was cut by 3 bases, the J end by 6 bases, with 9 bases between.

This clone has only a few counts. The chain couples TRBV7-8 to TRBJ2-7; 8 bases map to TRBD1. Germline V lookup: CDR1 SGHVS, CDR2 FQNEAQ. The CDR3 has 14 residues. V lost 5 bases and J lost 2; bases outside the gene matches: 5. CDR3 DNA sequence: TGTGCCAGCAGCCCCAGACAGGGGACCTACGAGCAGTACTTC. Amino acids: CASSPRQGTYEQYF.

This clone came up a few times. The chain couples TRBV28 to TRBJ2-5; 10 bases map to TRBD2. With V trimmed by 8 bases and J by 2 bases, 5 bases remained unmatched. The CDR3 is 14 residues long. Germline V gene lookup returns CDR1 MDHEN and CDR2 SYDVKM. CDR3 bases: TGTGCCAGCCAGATTAGCGGGGGGCAAGAGACCCAGTACTTC. Translated: CASQISGGQETQYF.

In this sample, this clone turned up a few times. J is TRBJ1-1 and V is TRBV28; D is undetermined. The V end lost 3 bases, the J end lost 5 bases, and 10 bases lay between the germline ends. The germline V gene has CDR1 MDHEN and CDR2 SYDVKM. The length of the CDR3 is 13 residues. This CDR3 reads CASSLELETEAFF. The CDR3 DNA reads as TGTGCCAGCAGTTTGGAGCTGGAAACTGAAGCTTTCTTT.

The V gene is TRBV21-1, the J gene TRBJ2-1; TRBD2, as called in the table, went unchecked against the DNA. TRBV21-1 is assigned pseudogene status. The CDR3 extends over 16 amino acids. This CDR3 reads CASSKCGLAGGYEQFF. The CDR3 DNA follows: TGTGCCAGCAGCAAATGTGGACTAGCGGGGGGTTATGAGCAGTTCTTC.

The rearrangement joins TRBV11-1 to TRBJ1-1; weak D call: TRBD1 (6 bases). V was trimmed by 4 bases and J by 0 bases, leaving 12 bases between them. This CDR3 has 15 amino acids. CDR1 is SGHAT and CDR2 is FQDESV in the germline V gene (reference sequence). The DNA of the CDR3 is TGTGCCAGCAGCTCCTTACAGGGAATGAACACTGAAGCTTTCTTT. This translates into CASSSLQGMNTEAFF.

This clone appeared a few times. This chain joins TRBV18 and TRBJ1-1; tentative D call: TRBD1 (5 bases). CDR1 is KGHSH, CDR2 LQKENI, per germline. V gave up 10 bases and J gave up 0 bases, with 12 bases separating them. The CDR3 sequence is 13 residues long. The CDR3 nucleotides read TGTGCCAACCGCAGGGAAATGAACACTGAAGCTTTCTTT. This gives the protein CANRREMNTEAFF.

This chain joins TRBV7-2 and TRBJ2-1, with 12 bases fitting TRBD2. The V and J ends lost 6 bases and 4 bases, in that order; junction bases with no gene match: 1. Germline lookup yields CDR1 SGHTA and CDR2 FQGNSA. This CDR3 is 14 amino acids long. CDR3 protein: CASRLAGGYNEQFF. The CDR3 region has the DNA TGTGCCAGCAGACTAGCGGGGGGTTACAATGAGCAGTTCTTC. Full variable domain (remainder filled in from reference TRBV7-2 and TRBJ2-1): GAGVSQSPSNKVTEKGKDVELRCDPISGHTALYWYRQSLGQGLEFLIYFQGNSAPDKSGLPSDRFSAERTGGSVSTLTIQRTQQEDSAVYLCASRLAGGYNEQFFGPGTRLTVL.

The sample holds a few counts of this clone. The chain carries TRBV28 and TRBJ1-2; D unresolved. Trimming stripped 6 bases from V and 3 bases from J, with 8 bases between. Germline assignment: CDR1 MDHEN and CDR2 SYDVKM. This CDR3 comprises 12 residues. CDR3 amino acids: CASSQDYYGYTF. For the CDR3, the DNA is TGTGCCAGCAGCCAGGATTACTATGGCTACACCTTC.

This clone showed up just a few times. The rearrangement joins TRBV5-6 to TRBJ1-6, with TRBD1 matching 7 bases. Germline values: CDR1 SGHDT, CDR2 YYEEEE. V lost 3 bases and J lost 6; bases outside the gene matches: 6. The CDR3 loop spans 15 amino acids. The CDR3 sequence: CASSSRQGVNSPLHF. The DNA of the CDR3 is TGTGCCAGCAGCTCTCGGCAGGGGGTTAATTCACCCCTCCACTTT. The variable domain in full, completed from reference TRBV5-6 and TRBJ1-6, reads DAGVTQSPTHLIKTRGQQVTLRCSPKSGHDTVSWYQQALGQGPQFIFQYYEEEERQRGNFPDRFSGHQFPNYSSELNVNALLLGDSALYLCASSSRQGVNSPLHFGNGTRLTVT.

This clone was found a few times. The chain carries TRBV4-1 and TRBJ1-5; D not resolved. This CDR3 region has 13 residues. Germline V CDR1 and CDR2: MGHRA, YSYEKL. V gave up 0 bases and J gave up 6 bases, with 6 bases separating them. The CDR3 sequence is CASSQDLGQPQHF. The CDR3, as DNA: TGCGCCAGCAGCCAAGATCTAGGTCAGCCCCAGCATTTT.

The chain uses TRBV7-9 and TRBJ1-4, with D possibly being TRBD1 (6 bases). Deletions cut 7 bases from V and 7 bases from J, with 10 bases between. Germline V gene lookup returns CDR1 SEHNR and CDR2 FQNEAQ (reference sequence). There are 12 residues in the CDR3. The CDR3, as DNA: TGTGCCAGCAAAGGGGGGGGTGAAAAACTGTTTTTT. Its protein product is CASKGGGEKLFF.

The chain couples TRBV9 to TRBJ1-1; no definite D call. Looked up from germline, CDR1 is SGDLS and CDR2 is YYNGEE. This CDR3 spans 12 amino acids. V lost 4 bases and J lost 7, with 11 bases in between. The CDR3, as DNA: TGTGCCAGCAGCCCCGTCTACGGTGAAGCTTTCTTT. It is translated as CASSPVYGEAFF.

The chain joins TRBV10-3 to TRBJ2-7, with D possibly being TRBD1 (5 bases). Germline V gives CDR1 ENHRY, CDR2 SYGVKD. Trimming left V 2 bases short and J 6 bases short, with 14 bases between. The CDR3 covers 14 residues. CDR3 coding DNA: TGTGCCATCAGTGAGGTTCAGGGTGGATCCGAGCAGTACTTC. It specifies CAISEVQGGSEQYF.

The chain joins TRBV4-1 to TRBJ1-2; no clear D gene. The germline CDR1 and CDR2 sequences are MGHRA and YSYEKL. The length of the CDR3 is 15 residues. V was cut by 3 bases and J by 0 bases, with 11 bases left in between. This CDR3 is CASSQNRDPNYGYTF. The CDR3 coding sequence is TGCGCCAGCAGCCAGAACAGAGATCCTAACTATGGCTACACCTTC.

This chain uses TRBV7-8 with TRBJ2-7; D perhaps matches TRBD2 (5 bases). The CDR3 consists of 15 residues. From germline, CDR1 is SGHVS and CDR2 FQNEAQ. Trimming shortened V by 5 bases and J by 2 bases, and 16 bases separated the two germline ends. CDR3 nucleotides: TGTGCCAGCAGCGCGGGCCGTCTTTCCACCTACGAGCAGTACTTC. Protein sequence: CASSAGRLSTYEQYF.

This clone was counted between two and nine times. At one boundary the junction diverges from the germline segment, which might be a read error. The gene calls are TRBV6-6 and TRBJ2-7; TRBD2 aligns across 7 bases. CDR1 MNHNY and CDR2 SVGAGI come from the germline V gene (reference sequence). This CDR3 has 13 residues. The CDR3 reads CASSSSGSFEQYF. CDR3 DNA sequence: TGTGCCAGCAGTTCTAGCGGATCCTTCGAGCAGTACTTC.

In this sample, this clone turned up a few times. The V call is TRBV19, the J call TRBJ2-5, with 8 nucleotides matching TRBD2. Germline lookup yields CDR1 LNHDA and CDR2 SQIVND (reference sequence). The trim removed 5 bases at V and 3 bases at J, leaving 8 bases unmatched. The CDR3 has 15 residues. The CDR3 reads CASSWSGGQKETQYF. CDR3 bases: TGTGCCAGTAGTTGGTCGGGGGGGCAGAAAGAGACCCAGTACTTC.

This clone was seen a few times. J is TRBJ1-1 and V is TRBV30; 9 bases agree with TRBD1. J was trimmed by 4 bases and V by 3 bases; bases with no gene match: 3. Germline CDR1 is GTSNPN and CDR2 is SVGIG (reference sequence). This CDR3 is built from 13 residues. In DNA form, the CDR3 reads TGTGCCTGGAGGGGACAGGGAAGCACTGAAGCTTTCTTT. Translation gives CAWRGQGSTEAFF.

The table lists this clone with a few counts. The chain recombines TRBV11-2 with TRBJ1-2; tentative D call: TRBD1 (5 bases). The V end lost 6 bases, the J end lost 4 bases, and 15 bases lay between the germline ends. Germline V gene data show CDR1 as SGHAT and CDR2 as FQNNGV. The CDR3 has 14 residues. In DNA form, the CDR3 reads TGTGCCAGCAGTCCTACCTCCGGGGGCTATGGCTACACCTTC. Its translation is CASSPTSGGYGYTF.

This chain connects TRBV7-9 to TRBJ2-5; 7 bases are a match to TRBD1. Germline V CDR1 and CDR2: SEHNR, FQNEAQ (reference sequence). V trimming: 4 bases; J trimming: 2 bases; junction bases outside the gene matches: 4. This CDR3 has 14 residues. The CDR3 DNA follows: TGTGCCAGCAGCTCGTTACAGGGGCAAGAGACCCAGTACTTC. It codes for CASSSLQGQETQYF.

V and J are TRBV5-1 and TRBJ1-1; TRBD1 agrees at 10 bases. J was trimmed by 1 base and V by 7 bases; bases with no gene match: 7. The CDR3 is 15 residues long. In germline, CDR1 is SGHRS, CDR2 YFSETQ. The CDR3 protein is CASQTGGATNTEAFF. The CDR3 DNA is TGCGCCAGCCAGACAGGGGGCGCGACGAACACTGAAGCTTTCTTT.

The CDR3 loop reads CASSLGSGQGNGYTF. CDR3 coding DNA: TGTGCCAGCAGCTTGGGATCCGGACAGGGGAATGGCTACACCTTC. V and J are TRBV5-6 and TRBJ1-2; 9 positions match TRBD1. The germline gives CDR1 SGHDT, CDR2 YYEEEE. The CDR3 has 15 residues. V trimming: 0 bases; J trimming: 6 bases; junction bases outside the gene matches: 6.

This chain connects TRBV5-6 to TRBJ2-2, with TRBD1 matching 7 bases. The junction had 3 bases not matched to a gene; V was cut back by 0 bases and J by 4 bases. The CDR3 has 15 residues. Germline V lookup: CDR1 SGHDT, CDR2 YYEEEE. CDR3 region: CASSLGGGPTGELFF. The CDR3 nucleotides are TGTGCCAGCAGCTTGGGAGGGGGCCCCACCGGGGAGCTGTTTTTT.

The genes are TRBV9 and TRBJ2-3; 10 bases map to TRBD2. This CDR3 is 18 amino acids long. J was trimmed by 3 bases and V by 2 bases; bases with no gene match: 12. Germline CDR1 SGDLS, CDR2 YYNGEE. As DNA, the CDR3 is TGTGCCAGCAGCGTTGGGCTAGCGGGAGTGGGGGGGACAGATACGCAGTATTTT. This gives the protein CASSVGLAGVGGTDTQYF.

This clone was found a few times. The J gene is TRBJ2-2, the V gene TRBV6-5; D is ambiguous. Per germline, CDR1 MNHEY and CDR2 SVGAGI. Trimming took 6 bases from V and 1 from J, leaving 9 bases between them. The CDR3 has 14 amino acids. The CDR3 sequence: CASRVLLNTGELFF. The CDR3 coding sequence is TGTGCCAGCAGGGTCCTACTGAACACCGGGGAGCTGTTTTTT.

V gene TRBV11-2 combines with J gene TRBJ1-4; no reliable D call. Germline values: CDR1 SGHAT, CDR2 FQNNGV. V lost 1 base, J lost 5 bases, and 8 bases lay in between. This CDR3 comprises 14 residues. CDR3 residues: CASSLGWRNEKLFF. As DNA, the CDR3 is TGTGCCAGCAGCTTAGGATGGAGGAATGAAAAACTGTTTTTT. Using reference TRBV11-2 and TRBJ1-4 for the parts outside the CDR3, the full variable domain is EAGVAQSPRYKIIEKRQSVAFWCNPISGHATLYWYQQILGQGPKLLIQFQNNGVVDDSQLPKDRFSAERLKGVDSTLKIQPAKLEDSAVYLCASSLGWRNEKLFFGSGTQLSVL.